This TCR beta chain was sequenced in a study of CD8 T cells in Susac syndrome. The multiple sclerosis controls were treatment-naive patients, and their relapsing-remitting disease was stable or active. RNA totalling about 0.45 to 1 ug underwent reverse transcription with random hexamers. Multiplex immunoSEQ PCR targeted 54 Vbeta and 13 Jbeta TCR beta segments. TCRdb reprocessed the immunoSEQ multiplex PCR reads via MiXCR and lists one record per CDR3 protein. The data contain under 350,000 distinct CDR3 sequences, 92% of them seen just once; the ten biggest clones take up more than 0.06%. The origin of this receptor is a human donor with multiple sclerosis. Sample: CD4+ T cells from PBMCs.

The CDR3 reads CASSLDARKETQYF. The CDR3 region has the DNA TGTGCCAGCAGCTTAGACGCCCGGAAGGAGACCCAGTACTTC. The V and J genes are TRBV7-9 and TRBJ2-5, with D unclear. Trimming shortened V by 1 base and J by 5 bases, and 11 bases separated the two germline ends. Germline V gene sequence: CDR1 SEHNR, CDR2 FQNEAQ (reference sequence). The CDR3 runs to 14 residues.